These 21 T cell receptor beta chains were all obtained from the same sample, sequenced in a study of T cell responses to AZD1222 COVID-19 vaccine. Method: immunoSEQ multiplex PCR; TCRdb's copy keeps in-frame clones and lacks some. The sample holds about 210,000 clones, approximately 94% seen once. The material was peripheral blood, obtained 28 days after the second dose of the MenACWY control vaccine. The receptors come from an adult who received the MenACWY meningococcal vaccine as a control.

This chain joins TRBV29-1 and TRBJ1-2; D perhaps matches TRBD1 (6 bases). The CDR3 is made up of 11 amino acids. Germline CDR1 reads SQVTM; CDR2 reads ANQGSEA. Trimming pared 3 bases from V and 5 bases from J, leaving 7 bases between. The CDR3 here is CSVDRGYGYTF. The CDR3 nucleotides are TGCAGCGTTGACAGGGGTTATGGCTACACCTTC. Complete variable domain (other parts from reference TRBV29-1 and TRBJ1-2): SAVISQKPSRDICQRGTSLTIQCQVDSQVTMMFWYRQQPGQSLTLIATANQGSEATYESGFVIDKFPISRPNLTFSTLTVSNMSPEDSSIYLCSVDRGYGYTFGSGTRLTVV.

The chain has TRBV6-4 and TRBJ2-1; 10 nucleotides line up with TRBD1. V dropped 5 bases and J dropped 7; count of bases not matched to a gene: 5. From germline, CDR1 is MRHNA and CDR2 SNTAGT. There are 14 residues in the CDR3. The CDR3: CASSFRTGGNEQFF. The CDR3 nucleotides are TGTGCCAGCAGTTTTCGGACAGGGGGGAATGAGCAGTTCTTC.

The rearrangement uses TRBV5-1 and TRBJ1-5, with no clear D. The CDR3 contains 13 residues. Germline CDR1 is SGHRS and CDR2 is YFSETQ. V lost 7 bases and J lost 7, with 15 bases in between. CDR3 residues: CASSPEGVQPQHF. Written as DNA, the CDR3 is TGCGCCAGCTCTCCGGAGGGAGTACAGCCCCAGCATTTT.

This sequence joins TRBV2 and TRBJ1-5; D possibly corresponds to TRBD1 (5 bases). V dropped 8 bases and J dropped 7 bases, with 12 bases sitting between them. This CDR3 is 12 amino acids long. Germline V CDR1 and CDR2: SNHLY, FYNNEI. DNA for the CDR3: TGTGCCAGCGGTAGACAGACCCAGCCCCAGCATTTT. This encodes CASGRQTQPQHF.

The rearrangement joins TRBV11-2 to TRBJ2-7, with D hard to call. This CDR3 is 13 amino acids long. V shed 4 bases and J shed 4 bases, with 11 bases lying between them. The germline V gene has CDR1 SGHAT and CDR2 FQNNGV. This chain's CDR3 is CASSSVRRYEQYF. The CDR3 DNA is TGTGCCAGCAGCTCGGTGAGAAGATACGAGCAGTACTTC.

This chain connects TRBV7-3 to TRBJ1-3; D gene uncertain. Looked up from germline, CDR1 is SGHTA and CDR2 is FQGTGA. V dropped 5 bases and J dropped 3 bases, with 5 bases sitting between them. The CDR3 spans 12 residues. CDR3 bases: TGTGCCAGCAGCCCGGATGGAAACACCATATATTTT. This gives the protein CASSPDGNTIYF.

This sequence joins TRBV7-8 and TRBJ1-1; D may be TRBD1 (6 bases). Germline V gene data show CDR1 as SGHVS and CDR2 as FQNEAQ. Trimming removed 2 bases from V and 0 bases from J, with 7 bases in between. The CDR3 loop spans 14 amino acids. For the CDR3, the DNA is TGTGCCAGCAGCTTAAAGGGGGTGAACACTGAAGCTTTCTTT. Translating it yields CASSLKGVNTEAFF.

This clone was observed once. The chain joins TRBV19 to TRBJ2-7, with 7 bases aligning to TRBD1. The V gene's germline CDR1 is LNHDA and CDR2 SQIVND (reference sequence). There are 16 residues in the CDR3. The CDR3 protein is CARFLPPGQCSYEQYF. CDR3 nucleotides: TGTGCTCGCTTTTTACCGCCGGGACAGTGCTCCTACGAGCAGTACTTC.

V gene TRBV6-5 combines with J gene TRBJ2-1; TRBD2 agrees at 11 bases. Germline CDR1 MNHEY, CDR2 SVGAGI. The V and J ends lost 7 bases and 4 bases, in that order; junction bases with no gene match: 6. The CDR3 runs to 15 residues. As DNA, the CDR3 is TGTGCCAGCACTCTCGGGACTAGCGGTTACAATGAGCAGTTCTTC. It yields the protein CASTLGTSGYNEQFF.

A word on this clone: Other DNA sequences in this specimen translate into the identical CDR3. The chain recombines TRBV6-5 with TRBJ2-7; D may correspond to TRBD1 or TRBD2 (5 bases each). The germline V gene encodes CDR1 MNHEY and CDR2 SVGAGI. The CDR3 runs to 11 residues. The V gene lost 7 bases and the J gene lost 7 bases, with 11 bases spanning the gap. As DNA, the CDR3 is TGTGCCAGCACCTGGGGGAGTGAGCAGTACTTC. Translating it yields CASTWGSEQYF.

CDR3 nucleotides: TGTGCCTGGAGCCCTGCCGTTGGGCCGATCCTCCACTTT. This translates into CAWSPAVGPILHF. The chain combines TRBV30 with TRBJ1-6; D is undetermined. The CDR3 sequence is 13 residues long. The germline V and J ends were trimmed by 3 bases and 15 bases, with 18 bases remaining between them. Germline-derived CDR1 and CDR2 are GTSNPN and SVGIG (reference sequence). The full variable domain, in which reference TRBV30 and TRBJ1-6 provide the parts outside the CDR3, is SQTIHQWPATLVQPVGSPLSLECTVEGTSNPNLYWYRQAAGRGLQLLFYSVGIGQISSEVPQNLSASRPQDRQFILSSKKLLLSDSGFYLCAWSPAVGPILHFGNGTRLTVT.

The chain couples TRBV4-3 to TRBJ1-4; 9 bases are a match to TRBD1. Germline assignment: CDR1 LGHNA and CDR2 YSLEER. The trim removed 1 base at V and 5 bases at J, leaving 5 bases unmatched. There are 16 residues in the CDR3. This CDR3 is CASSQAGQGQNEKLFF. As DNA, the CDR3 is TGCGCCAGCAGCCAAGCCGGACAGGGGCAGAATGAAAAACTGTTTTTT.

The CDR3 DNA reads as TGCAGCGTTGATGAGGGGGCAAATGAAGCTTTCTTT. Translated, it gives CSVDEGANEAFF. V and J are TRBV29-1 and TRBJ1-1, with 7 bases lining up with TRBD1. Losses at the gene ends were 3 bases for V and 7 bases for J; bases not matched to a gene: 5. Germline V gene lookup returns CDR1 SQVTM and CDR2 ANQGSEA. The CDR3 totals 12 residues.

V usage is TRBV10-3 and J usage is TRBJ2-5; 9 nucleotides match TRBD2. J lost 5 bases, V lost 8 bases, and 3 bases had no gene match. The CDR3 runs 12 residues. Germline V gives CDR1 ENHRY, CDR2 SYGVKD. The CDR3 loop is CAIGTSSETQYF. The CDR3 DNA follows: TGTGCCATCGGGACTAGCTCCGAGACCCAGTACTTC.

The chain combines TRBV3-1 (or the pseudogene TRBV3-2) with TRBJ1-2, with 9 nucleotides matching TRBD1. The germline CDR1 and CDR2 sequences are LGHDT and YNNKEL (reference sequence). J was trimmed by 8 bases and V by 3 bases; bases with no gene match: 10. This CDR3 contains 15 residues. The CDR3 DNA follows: TGTGCCAGCAGCCAGGGATTGGGACAGGGAGCGGGCTACACCTTC. Protein sequence: CASSQGLGQGAGYTF.

The V gene is TRBV7-9, the J gene TRBJ1-2; weak D call: TRBD1 (6 bases). This CDR3 has 16 residues. Trimming cost V 1 base and J 1 base, with 13 bases left between them. Germline V gene sequence: CDR1 SEHNR, CDR2 FQNEAQ (reference sequence). The CDR3 DNA sequence: TGTGCCAGCAGCTTAGTCCATGACAGGATTAACTATGGCTACACCTTC. It specifies CASSLVHDRINYGYTF.

The chain is built from TRBV2 and TRBJ2-7, with a weak D call TRBD2 (6 bases). Germline-derived CDR1 and CDR2 are SNHLY and FYNNEI. The V end lost 10 bases, the J end lost 3 bases, and 19 bases lay between the germline ends. The CDR3 runs to 14 residues. The CDR3 coding sequence is TGTGCCACCACAAACGGCGGGACCAACTACGAGCAGTACTTC. This gives the protein CATTNGGTNYEQYF. Filled out from reference TRBV2 and TRBJ2-7, the complete variable domain reads EPEVTQTPSHQVTQMGQEVILRCVPISNHLYFYWYRQILGQKVEFLVSFYNNEISEKSEIFDDQFSVERPDGSNFTLKIRSTKLEDSAMYFCATTNGGTNYEQYFGPGTRLTVT.

V gene TRBV7-2 combines with J gene TRBJ2-5; TRBD1 matches at 8 bases. This CDR3 has 16 amino acids. Germline lookup yields CDR1 SGHTA and CDR2 FQGNSA. V was pared by 5 bases and J by 5 bases, with 13 bases of the junction left unmatched. Here the CDR3 reads CASSLLPWYRGETQYF. The CDR3 nucleotides are TGTGCCAGCAGCCTCCTACCCTGGTACAGGGGGGAGACCCAGTACTTC. The full variable domain, its missing parts supplied by reference TRBV7-2 and TRBJ2-5, is GAGVSQSPSNKVTEKGKDVELRCDPISGHTALYWYRQSLGQGLEFLIYFQGNSAPDKSGLPSDRFSAERTGGSVSTLTIQRTQQEDSAVYLCASSLLPWYRGETQYFGPGTRLLVL.

J is TRBJ1-3 and V is TRBV4-3; no clear D. The CDR3 runs to 18 residues. V lost 3 bases, J lost 0 bases, and 18 bases lay in between. Germline V gene data show CDR1 as LGHNA and CDR2 as YSLEER. CDR3 region: CASSQGYGLTSSGNTIYF. Here the CDR3 DNA reads TGCGCCAGCAGCCAGGGATATGGGCTGACGAGCTCTGGAAACACCATATATTTT.

The V gene is TRBV29-1, the J gene TRBJ1-1; D possibly corresponds to TRBD1 (6 bases). Germline V gene data show CDR1 as SQVTM and CDR2 as ANQGSEA. Trimming cost V 2 bases and J 0 bases, with 13 bases left between them. The CDR3 loop spans 15 amino acids. CDR3 in amino acids: CSVELGAGMNTEAFF. Written as DNA, the CDR3 is TGCAGCGTTGAACTGGGGGCTGGAATGAACACTGAAGCTTTCTTT.

The rearrangement uses TRBV6-1 and TRBJ1-2, with D perhaps TRBD1 (5 bases). Deletions cut 0 bases from V and 5 bases from J, with 10 bases between. The CDR3 runs to 14 residues. CDR1 MNHNS and CDR2 SASEGT come from the germline V gene. The CDR3 DNA reads TGTGCCAGCAGTGAAGCGGGGGGGGGTTATGGCTACACCTTC. This sequence encodes CASSEAGGGYGYTF.